Given below is one T cell receptor beta chain in context. Antigen specificity is unknown. The data originate from a study of response to subunit inactivated influenza vaccine. Whole-study results and caveats: Only a handful of new T cells, the authors suggested, are recruited with each seasonal influenza vaccination.

TCRdb re-called the RT-PCR reads through MiXCR, storing one row per CDR3 protein. This table has 610,000 or so distinct CDR3 sequences, 13% to 15% appearing once. Sequences were derived from PBMCs from blood, sampled 11 to 12 days after vaccination. The receptor comes from a man between 50 and 59 years old who received an inactivated influenza vaccine.

The CDR3 spells CASGPGPSGYNEQFF. DNA for the CDR3: TGTGCCAGCGGCCCCGGGCCTAGCGGATACAATGAGCAGTTCTTC. The chain combines TRBV4-2 with TRBJ2-1, with TRBD2 matching over 7 bases. Trimming removed 8 bases from V and 4 bases from J; junction bases left unmatched: 11. The CDR3 consists of 15 residues. Germline V gene data show CDR1 as LGHNA and CDR2 as YNFKEQ.